Presented here are 23 T cell receptor beta chains from one specimen sequenced in a study of shared clonotypes between healthy human individuals (dated by TCRdb to 2020 to 2022). Library preparation used the immunoSEQ multiplex PCR assay. Here the immuneACCESS table is served through TCRdb, limited to in-frame sequences with V and J called. Missing clones are a known gap in these copies; in checked studies unresolved V genes cover under half, and the rest lacks a known reason. Across this sample there are 2.5 million or so clones, with about 92% seen only once. The ten largest clones add up to about 0.13% of the sample. Sequencing was done on a sample of naive CD4+ T cells sorted from blood. According to the study, the label for this sample's cell subset or site signals: CD45RA+ positively selected. These receptors were obtained from a man aged 18 to 29 in good health.

Details on this clone: Other nucleotide sequences from this sample produce the same CDR3. The chain carries TRBV5-1 and TRBJ1-5; a possible D gene is TRBD1 (5 bases). Trimming shortened V by 0 bases and J by 2 bases, and 9 bases separated the two germline ends. The CDR3 totals 15 residues. Germline assignment: CDR1 SGHRS and CDR2 YFSETQ. CDR3 DNA: TGCGCCAGCAGCTTGGAAGGGGTTGGCAATCAGCCCCAGCATTTT. Translated: CASSLEGVGNQPQHF. Filled out from reference TRBV5-1 and TRBJ1-5, the complete variable domain reads KAGVTQTPRYLIKTRGQQVTLSCSPISGHRSVSWYQQTPGQGLQFLFEYFSETQRNKGNFPGRFSGRQFSNSRSEMNVSTLELGDSALYLCASSLEGVGNQPQHFGDGTRLSIL.

The chain has TRBV4-1 and TRBJ2-4, with D unresolved. V lost 2 bases to trimming and J lost 3 bases, with 11 bases between them. The CDR3 contains 15 residues. CDR1 is MGHRA and CDR2 is YSYEKL in the germline V gene. For the CDR3, the DNA is TGCGCCAGCAGCCAAATGCCCGACGGCAAAAACATTCAGTACTTC. It specifies CASSQMPDGKNIQYF.

A note on this clone: This sample includes further DNA sequences coding for the same CDR3. The chain links TRBV19 to TRBJ2-5; 8 positions agree with TRBD2. With V trimmed by 4 bases and J by 5 bases, 9 bases remained unmatched. CDR3 size: 15 residues. The germline gives CDR1 LNHDA, CDR2 SQIVND (reference sequence). The CDR3 DNA sequence: TGTGCCAGTAGTACGACCAGCGGGGGTAGGGAGACCCAGTACTTC. Its protein product is CASSTTSGGRETQYF.

V is TRBV5-1 and J is TRBJ2-7; TRBD2 might be the D (6 bases). This CDR3 contains 14 residues. With 0 bases removed from V and 6 bases from J, the gap between germline ends came to 13 bases. The germline V gene encodes CDR1 SGHRS and CDR2 YFSETQ. CDR3 residues: CASSLGLEISEQYF. The CDR3, as DNA: TGCGCCAGCAGCTTGGGACTAGAGATTAGCGAGCAGTACTTC. The entire variable domain, with the rest obtained from reference TRBV5-1 and TRBJ2-7, is as follows: KAGVTQTPRYLIKTRGQQVTLSCSPISGHRSVSWYQQTPGQGLQFLFEYFSETQRNKGNFPGRFSGRQFSNSRSEMNVSTLELGDSALYLCASSLGLEISEQYFGPGTRLTVT.

CDR3 sequence reads: CSVATGTGGNEQFF. In DNA, the CDR3 is TGCAGCGTCGCCACCGGGACAGGGGGCAATGAGCAGTTCTTC. The chain uses TRBV29-1 and TRBJ2-1; 11 bases are shared with TRBD1. V shed 6 bases and J 6 bases; nucleotides not matched to a gene: 7. Germline V gene lookup returns CDR1 SQVTM and CDR2 ANQGSEA. This CDR3 has 14 amino acids.

A word on this clone: Other DNA sequences from this sample encode an identical CDR3 as well. J is TRBJ2-7 and V is TRBV9, with a tentative D call TRBD1 (5 bases). V lost 0 bases to trimming and J lost 0 bases, with 7 bases between them. The CDR3 has 14 amino acids. Germline lookup yields CDR1 SGDLS and CDR2 YYNGEE. The chain's CDR3 is CASSVGQSSYEQYF. In DNA, the CDR3 is TGTGCCAGCAGCGTAGGACAGTCCTCCTACGAGCAGTACTTC.

The rearrangement joins TRBV5-1 to TRBJ1-5, with TRBD1 as a possible D gene (6 bases). The germline gives CDR1 SGHRS, CDR2 YFSETQ. The CDR3 extends over 17 amino acids. V lost 0 bases to trimming and J lost 4 bases, with 17 bases between them. As DNA, the CDR3 is TGCGCCAGCAGCTTGGGGGCGGTGGGGGCCGCTAATCAGCCCCAGCATTTT. It specifies CASSLGAVGAANQPQHF.

V and J are TRBV10-3 and TRBJ2-3; TRBD2 might be the D (5 bases). The germline CDR1 and CDR2 sequences are ENHRY and SYGVKD. The CDR3 loop spans 18 amino acids. V was pared by 3 bases and J by 0 bases, with 19 bases between. This chain's CDR3 is CAISDLVSRDTSTDTQYF. The CDR3 region has the DNA TGTGCCATCAGTGACCTGGTCAGCCGGGATACGAGCACAGATACGCAGTATTTT.

Of note for this clone: Different DNA sequences within this sample yield the same CDR3. The chain carries TRBV30 and TRBJ1-1; 7 bases agree with TRBD1. Trimming took 4 bases from V and 1 from J; bases not matched to a gene: 3. This CDR3 comprises 13 residues. Germline CDR1 GTSNPN, CDR2 SVGIG (reference sequence). CDR3 sequence (DNA): TGTGCCTGGACAGGGGGTGGGAACACTGAAGCTTTCTTT. It yields the protein CAWTGGGNTEAFF.

The chain has TRBV6-4 and TRBJ2-6; TRBD1 or TRBD2 may be the D gene (6 bases each). Germline loops: CDR1 MRHNA, CDR2 SNTAGT. The CDR3 spans 17 residues. V was shortened by 2 bases and J by 5 bases, with 16 bases between the two germline ends. The CDR3 DNA reads TGTGCCAGCAGTGACGAATCCGGGGGCGGGCGGGCCAACGTCCTGACTTTC. Its translation is CASSDESGGGRANVLTF.

V gene TRBV29-1 combines with J gene TRBJ2-7, with D possibly TRBD2 on 6 matching bases. The V end was cut by 2 bases, the J end by 0 bases, with 8 bases between. CDR1 is SQVTM, CDR2 ANQGSEA, per germline. The CDR3 contains 13 residues. The CDR3 here is CSVELGLSYEQYF. The CDR3, as DNA: TGCAGCGTTGAATTGGGACTCTCCTACGAGCAGTACTTC.

The chain carries TRBV5-1 and TRBJ2-1; D gene ambiguous. Trimming took 1 base from V and 0 from J, leaving 5 bases between them. Germline assignment: CDR1 SGHRS and CDR2 YFSETQ. The CDR3 extends over 14 amino acids. The CDR3 DNA reads TGCGCCAGCAGCTTGTTAGTCTCCTACAATGAGCAGTTCTTC. Residues: CASSLLVSYNEQFF.

The rearrangement uses TRBV5-6 and TRBJ2-5; TRBD1 aligns across 12 bases. The V gene end was trimmed by 4 bases and the J gene end by 6 bases; junction bases not matched to a gene: 16. This CDR3 has 18 amino acids. The germline V gene encodes CDR1 SGHDT and CDR2 YYEEEE. The CDR3, as DNA: TGTGCCAGCAGCGCTCCGGGACAGGGGGCGCGTAGTTTGAAGACCCAGTACTTC. Translation gives CASSAPGQGARSLKTQYF.

This clone was observed a single time. This chain uses TRBV5-1 with TRBJ2-2, with D perhaps being TRBD1 or TRBD2 (6 bases each). Trimming removed 4 bases at V and 3 bases at J, with 13 bases between. The CDR3 runs 15 residues. CDR1 and CDR2 (germline): SGHRS, YFSETQ. CDR3 sequence (DNA): TGCGCCAGCAGCCCTAGGGGGGACGACACCGGGGAGCTGTTTTTT. As protein: CASSPRGDDTGELFF.

This chain joins TRBV6-6 and TRBJ2-7, with D hard to call. Deletions cut 2 bases from V and 0 bases from J, with 8 bases between. The V gene's germline CDR1 is MNHNY and CDR2 SVGAGI (reference sequence). The CDR3 contains 14 residues. The CDR3 protein is CASSYRVSSYEQYF. The CDR3 DNA is TGTGCCAGCAGTTACCGGGTGAGCTCCTACGAGCAGTACTTC.

The chain joins TRBV29-1 to TRBJ1-1; 7 bases align to TRBD1. CDR1 SQVTM and CDR2 ANQGSEA come from the germline V gene. The CDR3 has 14 residues. The J segment lost 5 bases and the V segment lost 4 bases, leaving 10 bases of the junction unmatched. CDR3 residues: CSVAFSTGQTEAFF. In DNA form, the CDR3 reads TGCAGCGTTGCATTCTCGACAGGGCAAACTGAAGCTTTCTTT.

Notes on this clone: The same CDR3 also results from other DNA sequences found in this sample. The chain combines TRBV10-3 with TRBJ1-5; D is ambiguous. The germline V gene has CDR1 ENHRY and CDR2 SYGVKD. There are 12 residues in the CDR3. V was clipped by 3 bases and J by 4 bases, with 4 bases between them. CDR3 in amino acids: CAISDSNQPQHF. CDR3 nucleotide sequence: TGTGCCATCAGTGATTCAAATCAGCCCCAGCATTTT.

This chain uses TRBV7-2 with TRBJ2-1; D uncertain. Germline lookup yields CDR1 SGHTA and CDR2 FQGNSA. The CDR3 covers 14 residues. V was shortened by 8 bases and J by 7 bases, with 18 bases between the two germline ends. This CDR3 reads CASSEPPIGNEQFF. The CDR3 DNA follows: TGTGCCAGCTCAGAACCTCCAATTGGGAATGAGCAGTTCTTC.

The chain is built from TRBV6-6 and TRBJ2-3, with D possibly TRBD1 on 5 matching bases. The germline CDR1 and CDR2 sequences are MNHNY and SVGAGI (reference sequence). The CDR3 length is 16 residues. Trimming removed 5 bases at V and 0 bases at J, with 15 bases between. The CDR3 protein is CASSIRVQLSTDTQYF. The CDR3 DNA reads as TGTGCCAGCAGTATCAGGGTGCAGCTTAGCACAGATACGCAGTATTTT.

The V and J genes are TRBV27 and TRBJ1-2; D remains unclear. Germline values: CDR1 MNHEY, CDR2 SMNVEV (reference sequence). V was pared by 4 bases and J by 4 bases, with 16 bases between. The CDR3 has 15 amino acids. The DNA for the CDR3 is TGTGCCAGCAGTTCCCGCCGGGTGGGGAGCTATGGCTACACCTTC. Its protein product is CASSSRRVGSYGYTF.

As regards this clone: The same CDR3 can be traced to other DNA sequences in this sample. The chain couples TRBV11-2 to TRBJ2-4; weak D call: TRBD2 (5 bases). Trimming took off 1 base at V and 2 bases at J, with 6 bases between the two ends. Germline lookup yields CDR1 SGHAT and CDR2 FQNNGV. There are 14 residues in the CDR3. CDR3 region: CASSLAGTKNIQYF. The CDR3, as DNA: TGTGCCAGCAGCTTAGCGGGGACCAAAAACATTCAGTACTTC.

The CDR3 DNA reads TGTGCCAGCTGGGGACTACTCGAAGGGGAGCTGTTTTTT. It yields the protein CASWGLLEGELFF. The V call is TRBV7-8, the J call TRBJ2-2, with TRBD2 matching 7 bases. The germline V gene has CDR1 SGHVS and CDR2 FQNEAQ. V was clipped by 8 bases and J by 8 bases; unmatched bases: 8. The CDR3 sequence is 13 residues long.

This clone has a single count. The chain links TRBV4-1 to TRBJ2-1; 12 nucleotides agree with TRBD2. Germline V gene data show CDR1 as MGHRA and CDR2 as YSYEKL. The J segment lost 7 bases and the V segment lost 5 bases, leaving 9 bases of the junction unmatched. This CDR3 is built from 16 residues. In DNA, the CDR3 is TGCGCCAGCAGCTCATATCTAGCGGGAGGGGGAAATGAGCAGTTCTTC. Amino acid sequence: CASSSYLAGGGNEQFF.